These 26 T cell receptor beta chains share one sample of origin, sequenced in a study of human T cells and chemical hapten exposure. Time point noted: pre-sensitization, week 0. The treatment denotes: therapeutic diphenylcyclopropenone sensitization with weekly scalp DPC. Total RNA was isolated from whole blood that had not been fractionated. TCRdb reanalysed the RACE reads using MiXCR and keeps one entry per CDR3 protein. The sample holds some 49,000 distinct CDR3 sequences, 9.6% seen once. The input for sequencing was whole blood, taken in connection with sensitization to the hapten diphenylcyclopropenone (DPC). The receptors originated from a woman aged 25 to 39 with alopecia areata. Some clones in this sample may be carry-over from other donors' samples.

This clonotype counts as large (0.1 to 1%). This sequence joins TRBV5-1 and TRBJ2-5; possibly TRBD1 for D (5 bases). The germline V and J ends were trimmed by 5 bases and 1 base, with 12 bases remaining between them. The V gene's germline CDR1 is SGHRS and CDR2 YFSETQ. This CDR3 is built from 14 residues. Written as DNA, the CDR3 is TGCGCCAGCAGTAGCTGGGGCCCCCAAGAGACCCAGTACTTC. Its translation: CASSSWGPQETQYF.

The chain combines TRBV7-2 with TRBJ2-2; possible D gene TRBD1, 6 bases. Germline V gives CDR1 SGHTA, CDR2 FQGNSA. Trimming pared 5 bases from V and 0 bases from J, leaving 7 bases between. The CDR3 contains 14 residues. CDR3: CASSRQANTGELFF. CDR3 nucleotide sequence: TGTGCCAGCAGCAGACAGGCGAACACCGGGGAGCTGTTTTTT.

This clonotype appeared many times. This chain connects TRBV7-2 to TRBJ1-1, with D perhaps matching TRBD1 (6 bases). The CDR3 has 12 residues. Germline values: CDR1 SGHTA, CDR2 FQGNSA. The ends were cut back, 4 bases at V and 7 bases at J, with 10 bases in the middle. CDR3 region: CASSSQGFEAFF. DNA of the CDR3: TGTGCCAGCAGCTCTCAGGGGTTTGAAGCTTTCTTT.

This clonotype rates as medium-sized. CDR3: CASSSTEDTQYF. CDR3 nucleotide sequence: TGTGCCAGCAGCTCCACAGAGGATACGCAGTATTTT. The chain recombines TRBV7-6 with TRBJ2-3; D is unclear. The CDR3 consists of 12 residues. Germline V lookup: CDR1 SGHVS, CDR2 FNYEAQ. The V end was cut by 4 bases, the J end by 6 bases, with 8 bases between. The full variable domain, in which reference TRBV7-6 and TRBJ2-3 provide the parts outside the CDR3, is GAGVSQSPRYKVTKRGQDVALRCDPISGHVSLYWYRQALGQGPEFLTYFNYEAQQDKSGLPNDRFSAERPEGSISTLTIQRTEQRDSAMYRCASSSTEDTQYFGPGTRLTVL.

The rearrangement uses TRBV9 and TRBJ1-3, with D hard to call. This CDR3 comprises 15 residues. Germline CDR1 and CDR2: SGDLS and YYNGEE. The V gene lost 4 bases and the J gene lost 8 bases, with 19 bases spanning the gap. Here the CDR3 reads CASSQTAILDDTIYF. In nucleotides, the CDR3 is TGTGCCAGCAGCCAGACGGCAATACTGGACGACACCATATATTTT.

The chain uses TRBV5-1 and TRBJ1-2; TRBD1 agrees at 7 bases. Trimming cost V 0 bases and J 4 bases; bases outside gene matches: 3. CDR3 length equals 14 residues. Germline V CDR1 and CDR2: SGHRS, YFSETQ. Here the CDR3 reads CASSLEGAAYGYTF. CDR3 DNA sequence: TGCGCCAGCAGCTTGGAGGGGGCAGCCTATGGCTACACCTTC.

Ten or more counts support this clonotype. The chain couples TRBV12-3 or TRBV12-4 to TRBJ1-1; D not resolved. The CDR3 covers 14 residues. V was shortened by 6 bases and J by 6 bases, with 17 bases between the two germline ends. CDR3 protein: CASSPQPIHPEAFF. The CDR3 DNA reads as TGTGCCAGCAGCCCCCAACCCATCCATCCTGAAGCTTTCTTT.

This clonotype was counted a few times. The CDR3 is CASSQVELAGTQYF. The CDR3 coding sequence is TGTGCCAGCAGCCAAGTGGAATTGGCGGGTACGCAGTATTTT. The chain couples TRBV3-1 to TRBJ2-3; TRBD2 is a possible D gene (5 bases). Germline assignment: CDR1 LGHDT and CDR2 YNNKEL (reference sequence). The CDR3 runs to 14 residues. Between the trimmed V and J ends, which lost 1 base and 8 bases, there was a span of 13 bases.

Of note for this clonotype: A much larger clonotype is one base distant, so this may be a read error. Because the CDR3 is missing its conserved closing phenylalanine or tryptophan, this is likely a read error. CDR3 sequence: CSVAQSDTQYS. The DNA for the CDR3 is TGCAGCGTTGCGCAGTCGGATACGCAGTATTCT. The V and J genes are TRBV29-1 and TRBJ2-3; the D is unclear. Deletions cut 4 bases from V and 6 bases from J, with 8 bases between. The CDR3 extends over 11 amino acids. CDR1 is SQVTM and CDR2 is ANQGSEA in the germline V gene.

This clonotype was recorded a few times. The rearrangement links TRBV7-9 to TRBJ2-7; TRBD2 matches 12 bases. The length of the CDR3 is 15 residues. V trimming: 4 bases; J trimming: 5 bases; junction bases outside the gene matches: 6. Looked up from germline, CDR1 is SEHNR and CDR2 is FQNEAQ (reference sequence). The CDR3 nucleotides are TGTGCCAGCAGCTCCGCTAGCGGGGGGGCCCACGAGCAGTACTTC. Amino acid sequence: CASSSASGGAHEQYF.

This clonotype has a count of ten or more. The J gene is TRBJ1-3, the V gene TRBV9; D call uncertain. This CDR3 comprises 15 residues. Germline CDR1 SGDLS, CDR2 YYNGEE. Trimming took off 1 base at V and 0 bases at J, with 8 bases between the two ends. The CDR3 bases are TGTGCCAGCAGCGTAACGGTCGACTCTGGAAACACCATATATTTT. Translation gives CASSVTVDSGNTIYF. Drawing the rest from reference TRBV9 and TRBJ1-3, the complete variable domain is DSGVTQTPKHLITATGQRVTLRCSPRSGDLSVYWYQQSLDQGLQFLIQYYNGEERAKGNILERFSAQQFPDLHSELNLSSLELGDSALYFCASSVTVDSGNTIYFGEGSWLTVV.

This clonotype has a handful of counts. This rearrangement joins TRBV5-4 to TRBJ1-6; D is unclear. The CDR3 runs to 15 residues. Per the germline V gene, CDR1 is SGHNT and CDR2 is YYREEE (reference sequence). V was trimmed by 2 bases and J by 7 bases, leaving 13 bases between them. CDR3 residues: CASSFSSRRNSPLHF. In DNA, the CDR3 is TGTGCCAGCAGCTTCAGTAGCCGAAGGAATTCACCCCTCCACTTT.

CDR3: CASSPGGEENIQYF. The CDR3 DNA reads TGTGCCAGCAGTCCGGGGGGCGAGGAAAACATTCAGTACTTC. This chain links TRBV28 with TRBJ2-4, with D perhaps matching TRBD2 (7 bases). The V gene's germline CDR1 is MDHEN and CDR2 SYDVKM. This CDR3 is 14 amino acids long. V was trimmed by 5 bases and J by 5 bases, leaving 13 bases between them.

Many counts were recorded for this clonotype. The rearrangement links TRBV6-5 to TRBJ1-1; the match to TRBD1 covers 12 bases. CDR3 length equals 14 residues. Germline values: CDR1 MNHEY, CDR2 SVGAGI. The V and J ends lost 2 bases and 11 bases, in that order; junction bases with no gene match: 6. In DNA, the CDR3 is TGTGCCAGCAGTTACGGGGGACAGGGGGCGCGCGCTTTCTTT. Translated: CASSYGGQGARAFF.

Only a few counts were recorded for this clonotype. J is TRBJ2-7 and V is TRBV19; D uncertain. The CDR3 extends over 13 amino acids. V was shortened by 0 bases and J by 0 bases, with 3 bases between the two germline ends. CDR1 and CDR2 from the germline V gene are LNHDA and SQIVND (reference sequence). The CDR3 sequence: CASSIDRSYEQYF. In DNA, the CDR3 is TGTGCCAGTAGTATAGACCGCTCCTACGAGCAGTACTTC.

The chain is built from TRBV20-1 and TRBJ1-2; 8 bases match TRBD1. The CDR3 runs 14 residues. With 3 bases clipped from V and 11 bases from J, the junction kept 14 bases outside the gene matches. Germline CDR1 DFQATT, CDR2 SNEGSKA (reference sequence). The CDR3 region has the DNA TGCAGTGCTAGGCCCTCGGGACAGGCCCGTGGGTACACCTTC. The encoded protein is CSARPSGQARGYTF.

The V call is TRBV7-2, the J call TRBJ1-5; TRBD1 might be the D (5 bases). V was clipped by 5 bases and J by 5 bases, with 16 bases between them. Germline lookup yields CDR1 SGHTA and CDR2 FQGNSA. CDR3 length: 15 amino acids. CDR3 loop: CASSILTGDDQPQHF. In nucleotides, the CDR3 is TGTGCCAGCAGCATTCTAACGGGGGATGATCAGCCCCAGCATTTT.

This clonotype was recorded many times. The rearrangement uses TRBV29-1 and TRBJ2-7; D ambiguous. Trimming removed 7 bases from V and 2 bases from J, with 15 bases in between. Germline V lookup: CDR1 SQVTM, CDR2 ANQGSEA. This CDR3 spans 13 amino acids. The CDR3 is CSATLDTAYEQYF. The CDR3 DNA sequence: TGCAGCGCTACATTAGACACAGCCTACGAGCAGTACTTC.

The J gene is TRBJ2-7, the V gene TRBV5-5, with D unresolved. Germline assignment: CDR1 SGHKS and CDR2 YYEKEE (reference sequence). The V gene lost 0 bases and the J gene lost 3 bases, with 10 bases spanning the gap. The CDR3 is 14 residues long. The CDR3 loop reads CASSLAAANYEQYF. As DNA, the CDR3 is TGTGCCAGCAGCTTGGCCGCAGCGAACTACGAGCAGTACTTC.

V and J are TRBV20-1 and TRBJ2-7, with D tentatively TRBD2 (6 bases). V was clipped by 3 bases and J by 3 bases, with 18 bases between them. The CDR3 has 15 residues. Germline CDR1 is DFQATT and CDR2 is SNEGSKA (reference sequence). The CDR3 sequence: CSARTAVGGLYEQYF. CDR3 nucleotide sequence: TGCAGTGCTAGGACGGCAGTTGGGGGACTCTACGAGCAGTACTTC.

The V gene is TRBV28, the J gene TRBJ2-7; perhaps D is TRBD1 or TRBD2 (5 bases each). This CDR3 spans 14 amino acids. Trimming cost V 3 bases and J 4 bases, with 13 bases left between them. Germline V gene data show CDR1 as MDHEN and CDR2 as SYDVKM. This CDR3 reads CASSLTGTVYEQYF. DNA for the CDR3: TGTGCCAGCAGTTTGACCGGGACGGTATACGAGCAGTACTTC.

There are many counts of this clonotype. V gene TRBV20-1 combines with J gene TRBJ2-6, with 15 bases matching TRBD2. The CDR3 has 19 amino acids. Trimming took 2 bases from V and 3 from J; bases not matched to a gene: 8. Germline V gene data show CDR1 as DFQATT and CDR2 as SNEGSKA (reference sequence). The CDR3 coding sequence is TGCAGTGCTAGATTCGGACCGGGACTAGCGGGGGGTGGGGCCAACGTCCTGACTTTC. It translates to CSARFGPGLAGGGANVLTF.

This clonotype was observed a handful of times. The DNA for the CDR3 is TGCAGCGTCAGACAGGGAGGAGGAGAGACCCAGTACTTC. This sequence encodes CSVRQGGGETQYF. The chain links TRBV29-1 to TRBJ2-5; D is perhaps TRBD1 (7 bases). Germline CDR1 reads SQVTM; CDR2 reads ANQGSEA. Trimming took off 6 bases at V and 4 bases at J, with 15 bases between the two ends. This CDR3 is 13 amino acids long.

Many counts were recorded for this clonotype. The chain joins TRBV7-2 to TRBJ1-2; D is ambiguous. V was cut by 2 bases and J by 3 bases, with 7 bases left in between. The V gene's germline CDR1 is SGHTA and CDR2 FQGNSA. The CDR3 has 13 amino acids. CDR3: CASSLTRDYGYTF. CDR3 in DNA: TGTGCCAGCAGCTTAACCAGAGACTATGGCTACACCTTC.

This clonotype was detected only a few times. The CDR3 loop is CASSLGTSPHTQYF. The CDR3 DNA reads TGCGCCAGCAGCTTGGGGACTAGCCCTCATACGCAGTATTTT. The chain couples TRBV5-1 to TRBJ2-3; 8 bases align to TRBD2. Germline CDR1 is SGHRS and CDR2 is YFSETQ. The CDR3 has 14 residues. V shed 0 bases and J 7 bases; nucleotides not matched to a gene: 4.

V usage is TRBV27 and J usage is TRBJ2-1, with TRBD2 identical over 7 bases. Germline V gives CDR1 MNHEY, CDR2 SMNVEV (reference sequence). V trimming: 11 bases; J trimming: 6 bases; junction bases outside the gene matches: 10. This CDR3 contains 13 residues. CDR3 amino acids: CAGGGLARNEQFF. CDR3 nucleotides: TGTGCCGGGGGAGGGCTAGCCCGCAATGAGCAGTTCTTC.